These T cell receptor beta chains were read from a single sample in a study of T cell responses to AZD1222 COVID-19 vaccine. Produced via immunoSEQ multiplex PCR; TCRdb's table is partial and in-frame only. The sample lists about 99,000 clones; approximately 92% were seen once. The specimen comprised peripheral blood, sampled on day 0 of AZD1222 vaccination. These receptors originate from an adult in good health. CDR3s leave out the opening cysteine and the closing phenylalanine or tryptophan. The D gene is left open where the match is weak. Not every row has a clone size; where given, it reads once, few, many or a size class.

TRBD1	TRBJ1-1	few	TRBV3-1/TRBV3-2	ASSRGRGRTEAF
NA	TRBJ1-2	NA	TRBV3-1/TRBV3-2	ASSPRHRDYGYT
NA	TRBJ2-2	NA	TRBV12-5	ASGLVATTNTGELF
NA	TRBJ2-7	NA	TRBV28	ASRPGQPYEQY
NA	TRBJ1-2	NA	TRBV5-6	ASSRQVYGYT
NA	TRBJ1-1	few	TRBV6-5	ASGPTEAF
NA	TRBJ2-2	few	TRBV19	ASSIGGSAAGELF
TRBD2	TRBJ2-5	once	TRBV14	ASSFGLAQETQY
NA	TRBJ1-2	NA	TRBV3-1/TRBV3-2	ASSQGEANGYT
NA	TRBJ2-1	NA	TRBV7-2	ASSSQLPGQF
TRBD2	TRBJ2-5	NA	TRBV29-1	SVASGRGVGETQY
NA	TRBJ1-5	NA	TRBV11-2	ASSPGLNSNQPQH
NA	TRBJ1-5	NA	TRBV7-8	ASSLVRPGGVSNQPQH
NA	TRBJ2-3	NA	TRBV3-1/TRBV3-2	ASSQEVHRSQY
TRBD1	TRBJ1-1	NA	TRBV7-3	ASRRDRGTEAF
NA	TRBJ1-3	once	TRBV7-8	ASSPSTSGAGNTIY
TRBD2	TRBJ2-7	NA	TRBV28	ASSLAGDLTYEQY
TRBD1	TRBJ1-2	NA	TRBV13	ASSLDSDRVYQGYT
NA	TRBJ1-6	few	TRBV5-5	ASSLGVGHSPLH
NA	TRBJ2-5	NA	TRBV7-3	ASSLRTDQETQY
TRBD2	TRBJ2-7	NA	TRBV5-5	ASSRTSGDYEQY
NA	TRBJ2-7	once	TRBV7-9	ASSFPGNYEQY
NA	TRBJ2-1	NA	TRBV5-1	ASSLEGRNNEQF
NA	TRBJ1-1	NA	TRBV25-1	ASLSGTNTEAF
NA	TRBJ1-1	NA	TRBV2	ASRSGRYTEAF
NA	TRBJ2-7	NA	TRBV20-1	SARVYEQY
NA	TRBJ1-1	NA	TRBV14	ASSQELVTEAF
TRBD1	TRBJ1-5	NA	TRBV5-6	ASSLQGQPQH
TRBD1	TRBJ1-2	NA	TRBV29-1	SVEGDRGFFGYT
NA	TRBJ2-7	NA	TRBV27	ASSLRDKSYEQY
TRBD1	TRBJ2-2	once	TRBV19	ASSSQGDTGELF
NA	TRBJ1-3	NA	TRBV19	ASSMGGRVDGNTIY
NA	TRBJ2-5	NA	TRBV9	ASSVGGSGASKETQY
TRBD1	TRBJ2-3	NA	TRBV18	ASSPPSGQGPDTQY
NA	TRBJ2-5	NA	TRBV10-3	AISSGAETQY
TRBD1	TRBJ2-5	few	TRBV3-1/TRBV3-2	ASSQGRQGPETQY
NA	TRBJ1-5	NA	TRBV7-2	ASSLPGYNQPQH
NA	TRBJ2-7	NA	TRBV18	ASSPPTQGYEQY
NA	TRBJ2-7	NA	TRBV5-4	ASSSTGVTYEQY